This T cell receptor beta chain was recovered during a study of cytomegalovirus exposure and HLA in healthy donors. PCR used 60 Vbeta primers and 13 Jbeta primers. Only in-frame clones appear in the TCRdb table, and some are missing; sequencing was by immunoSEQ multiplex PCR. Among roughly 48,000 clones listed, around 72% were seen once. The ends were cut back, 0 bases at V and 10 bases at J, with 16 bases in the middle. CDR1 MGHRA and CDR2 YSYEKL come from the germline V gene. There are 15 residues in the CDR3. The sequence came from a young man in good health and CMV-seronegative. Material: PBMCs. V gene TRBV4-1 combines with J gene TRBJ2-1; possible D gene TRBD2, 5 bases. The CDR3 coding sequence is TGCGCCAGCAGCCAAGAGGGCGAGCTAACGGGGGAGCAGTTCTTC. This gives the protein CASSQEGELTGEQFF.